The T cell receptor (beta chain) under discussion was sequenced for a study of blood T cell repertoires in COVID-19. Across the whole study: Sources were T cells, B-cell-depleted T cells, or PBMCs; the material itself was cDNA or gDNA.

CDR1 and CDR2 (germline): LNHDA, SQIVND (reference sequence). Trimming cost V 8 bases and J 0 bases, with 14 bases left between them. This CDR3 has 15 amino acids. Per the authors' pipeline: Amplifying reference gene primers gave estimates of nucleated cell counts. Clones were read by immunoSEQ multiplex PCR, and TCRdb kept only the in-frame ones, dropping some. Clone size and the V and J calls come from that table; the DNA yielded D and trimming. Among roughly 190,000 clones listed, around 83% were seen once. The receptor was isolated from a man in his forties or fifties with active or convalescent COVID-19. The gene calls are TRBV19 and TRBJ2-1; tentatively, D is TRBD2 (6 bases). Sequences were obtained from peripheral blood. The CDR3 DNA reads TGTGCCAGTGAGAGGGACGGGAGCTCCTACAATGAGCAGTTCTTC. Protein: CASERDGSSYNEQFF.